This TCR beta chain was captured in a study of T cell repertoires in cytomegalovirus infection. About this clonotype: Its target is unknown.

Findings and caveats of the study: HLA-C-restricted TCR beta clonotypes specific for CMV led the ex vivo response.

Using its own MiXCR run on the reads, TCRdb lists one record per CDR3 protein. Of 110,000 or so distinct CDR3 sequences listed, less than 30% are singletons. Here the sequenced sample was CD8+ T cells from cultured PBMCs, taken from culture after CMV antigen stimulation. This clonotype was sampled from a human donor in good health (CMV status not recorded). Some clones in this sample may be carry-over from other donors' samples.

The CDR3 protein is CASSERGGGAQDEQYF. CDR3 in DNA: TGTGCCAGCAGTGAACGGGGTGGGGGGGCCCAGGACGAGCAGTACTTC. The gene calls are TRBV2 and TRBJ2-7; TRBD2 is a possible D gene (7 bases). This CDR3 is built from 16 residues. Per the germline V gene, CDR1 is SNHLY and CDR2 is FYNNEI. V dropped 2 bases and J dropped 5 bases, with 19 bases sitting between them.